Following are 24 T cell receptor beta chains from one sample sequenced in a study of blood T cell repertoires in COVID-19. Measured with immunoSEQ multiplex PCR; TCRdb has only the in-frame clones, and not every one. Counted here are about 130,000 clones, about 86% occurring once; the ten biggest clones make up approximately 2.3%. Input material: PBMCs or T cells enriched from blood (not recorded which). Every receptor here comes from a woman between 50 and 59 years old who had recovered from COVID-19.

V and J are TRBV15 and TRBJ2-1; 7 nucleotides line up with TRBD1. The V gene end was trimmed by 5 bases and the J gene end by 0 bases; junction bases not matched to a gene: 1. Germline lookup yields CDR1 LNHNV and CDR2 YYDKDF (reference sequence). The CDR3 sequence is 14 residues long. The CDR3 nucleotides read TGTGCCACCAGCGGGGACAGCTCCTACAATGAGCAGTTCTTC. Its translation is CATSGDSSYNEQFF.

The chain couples TRBV10-3 to TRBJ1-1, with D perhaps matching TRBD1 (6 bases). This CDR3 has 18 residues. The V and J ends lost 5 bases and 8 bases respectively, with 30 bases between them. Germline V CDR1 and CDR2: ENHRY, SYGVKD. The CDR3 DNA reads as TGTGCCATCAGTAGCCCACCGGGAGACCAGGGGAGGGTTGGCGAAGCTTTCTTT. It encodes CAISSPPGDQGRVGEAFF.

This chain uses TRBV5-4 with TRBJ2-1; D is possibly TRBD2 (5 bases). V was cut by 1 base and J by 3 bases, with 8 bases left in between. CDR1 and CDR2 (germline): SGHNT, YYREEE (reference sequence). The CDR3 contains 14 residues. The CDR3 DNA reads TGTGCCAGCAGCTTGATAGCGCGCTACAATGAGCAGTTCTTC. Its protein product is CASSLIARYNEQFF.

This chain connects TRBV7-6 to TRBJ2-1; 12 bases match TRBD1. The V gene's germline CDR1 is SGHVS and CDR2 FNYEAQ. This CDR3 is 15 amino acids long. Trimming took 5 bases from V and 7 from J; bases not matched to a gene: 6. In DNA, the CDR3 is TGTGCCAGCAGCCCGGGACAGGGGGCTAGAAATGAGCAGTTCTTC. Amino acids: CASSPGQGARNEQFF. Drawing the rest from reference TRBV7-6 and TRBJ2-1, the complete variable domain is GAGVSQSPRYKVTKRGQDVALRCDPISGHVSLYWYRQALGQGPEFLTYFNYEAQQDKSGLPNDRFSAERPEGSISTLTIQRTEQRDSAMYRCASSPGQGARNEQFFGPGTRLTVL.

The chain is built from TRBV2 and TRBJ2-1, with D possibly TRBD1 on 6 matching bases. The V end lost 6 bases, the J end lost 0 bases, and 18 bases lay between the germline ends. CDR3 size: 17 residues. Germline V lookup: CDR1 SNHLY, CDR2 FYNNEI. CDR3: CASRGLTGRRSYNEQFF. The CDR3 DNA sequence: TGTGCCAGCAGGGGATTAACAGGGCGACGCTCCTACAATGAGCAGTTCTTC.

The chain uses TRBV7-3 and TRBJ1-2, with 10 bases lining up with TRBD1. The CDR3 consists of 15 residues. Germline V gene lookup returns CDR1 SGHTA and CDR2 FQGTGA. V was clipped by 5 bases and J by 6 bases; unmatched bases: 9. Here the CDR3 DNA reads TGTGCCAGCAGCCCTTATGCAGGGACAGGGGATGGCTACACCTTC. This sequence encodes CASSPYAGTGDGYTF. Complete variable domain (other parts from reference TRBV7-3 and TRBJ1-2): GAGVSQTPSNKVTEKGKYVELRCDPISGHTALYWYRQSLGQGPEFLIYFQGTGAADDSGLPNDRFFAVRPEGSVSTLKIQRTERGDSAVYLCASSPYAGTGDGYTFGSGTRLTVV.

This clone was observed a handful of times. This chain uses TRBV11-3 with TRBJ2-7; 7 bases agree with TRBD1. Germline values: CDR1 SGHNT, CDR2 YENEEA. The V and J ends lost 5 bases and 6 bases, in that order; junction bases with no gene match: 13. The CDR3 has 15 amino acids. The CDR3 reads CASSGPQGVGAEQYF. In nucleotides, the CDR3 is TGTGCCAGCAGCGGACCCCAGGGGGTCGGGGCCGAGCAGTACTTC.

This rearrangement joins TRBV10-1 to TRBJ2-7, with TRBD2 matching over 8 bases. The CDR3 extends over 15 amino acids. V shed 4 bases and J 2 bases; nucleotides not matched to a gene: 7. The V gene's germline CDR1 is WNHNN and CDR2 SYGVQD (reference sequence). The CDR3 DNA sequence: TGCGCCAGCAGTGCGGGACTAGGAAAGACCTACGAGCAGTACTTC. It specifies CASSAGLGKTYEQYF.

The J gene is TRBJ1-2, the V gene TRBV6-5; 8 positions agree with TRBD1. The CDR3 has 12 residues. Germline loops: CDR1 MNHEY, CDR2 SVGAGI. Trimming took 5 bases from V and 8 from J; bases not matched to a gene: 4. CDR3 nucleotides: TGTGCCAGCAGTCCGACAGGGGTCGGCTACACCTTC. It encodes CASSPTGVGYTF.

The chain is built from TRBV5-1 and TRBJ1-6, with D maybe TRBD1 (5 bases). V was trimmed by 4 bases and J by 6 bases, leaving 17 bases between them. CDR1 is SGHRS and CDR2 is YFSETQ in the germline V gene. The CDR3 is made up of 16 amino acids. CDR3 sequence: CASSADYGGLNSPLHF. The DNA for the CDR3 is TGCGCCAGCAGCGCCGACTACGGGGGTCTTAATTCACCCCTCCACTTT.

The J gene is TRBJ2-7, the V gene TRBV12-3 or TRBV12-4, with D tentatively TRBD1 (6 bases). Trimming removed 2 bases at V and 6 bases at J, with 11 bases between. The CDR3 has 13 residues. The CDR3 DNA sequence: TGTGCCAGCAGTTTAAGGGGGATTAGCGAGCAGTACTTC. Protein: CASSLRGISEQYF.

The V and J genes are TRBV5-1 and TRBJ2-5, with TRBD2 matching over 7 bases. The CDR3 extends over 16 amino acids. V trimming: 4 bases; J trimming: 6 bases; junction bases outside the gene matches: 15. The germline V gene has CDR1 SGHRS and CDR2 YFSETQ. CDR3 nucleotides: TGCGCCAGCAGCCATGACTCCCCTTCCGGGGGGAAGACCCAGTACTTC. Protein: CASSHDSPSGGKTQYF.

V usage is TRBV29-1 and J usage is TRBJ2-2; 9 bases align to TRBD1. From germline, CDR1 is SQVTM and CDR2 ANQGSEA. The ends lost 7 bases at V and 4 bases at J; junction bases unmatched: 4. The CDR3 covers 13 residues. The CDR3 loop reads CSGETGGTGELFF. In DNA form, the CDR3 reads TGCAGCGGAGAGACAGGGGGCACCGGGGAGCTGTTTTTT.

This chain links TRBV24-1 with TRBJ1-2, with D tentatively TRBD1 (6 bases). This CDR3 region has 16 residues. From germline, CDR1 is KGHDR and CDR2 SFDVKD. The V gene lost 1 base and the J gene lost 5 bases, with 16 bases spanning the gap. The CDR3 here is CATSDFPGGIRYGYTF. In DNA form, the CDR3 reads TGTGCCACCAGTGATTTCCCGGGGGGCATCAGGTATGGCTACACCTTC.

This chain uses TRBV10-3 with TRBJ2-3; 10 bases are a match to TRBD2. Per germline, CDR1 ENHRY and CDR2 SYGVKD. The CDR3 length is 15 residues. The J segment lost 5 bases and the V segment lost 1 base, leaving 3 bases of the junction unmatched. The CDR3 DNA follows: TGTGCCATCAGTGAGTTGGCTAGCGGGGGAGATACGCAGTATTTT. Encoded protein: CAISELASGGDTQYF.

This clone came up once. This chain uses TRBV11-2 with TRBJ1-2; 12 bases map to TRBD1. Germline loops: CDR1 SGHAT, CDR2 FQNNGV. The CDR3 runs to 15 residues. The J segment lost 5 bases and the V segment lost 4 bases, leaving 5 bases of the junction unmatched. CDR3 DNA: TGTGCCAGCAGCTCCGGGACAGGGGGCGCTTATGGCTACACCTTC. This encodes CASSSGTGGAYGYTF.

This chain uses TRBV6-5 with TRBJ1-1; 8 positions match TRBD1. This CDR3 is 14 amino acids long. CDR1 and CDR2 (germline): MNHEY, SVGAGI. The V and J ends lost 2 bases and 1 base, in that order; junction bases with no gene match: 0. The CDR3 is CASSYGQGNTEAFF. The CDR3 nucleotides are TGTGCCAGCAGTTACGGACAGGGGAACACTGAAGCTTTCTTT.

This clone was seen a single time. In DNA form, the CDR3 reads TGTGCCATCAGTCTCGGACAGGGGGGTGAAGCTTTCTTT. Its protein product is CAISLGQGGEAFF. The chain carries TRBV10-3 and TRBJ1-1; 10 bases fit TRBD1. This CDR3 comprises 13 residues. With 5 bases clipped from V and 7 bases from J, the junction kept 4 bases outside the gene matches. Germline CDR1 and CDR2: ENHRY and SYGVKD.

This rearrangement joins TRBV15 to TRBJ1-1, with TRBD1 matching 8 bases. Germline CDR1 reads LNHNV; CDR2 reads YYDKDF (reference sequence). Losses at the gene ends were 4 bases for V and 4 bases for J; bases not matched to a gene: 5. CDR3 length equals 14 residues. CDR3 sequence (DNA): TGTGCCACCAGCACCGGACAGGGAACCACTGAAGCTTTCTTT. It yields the protein CATSTGQGTTEAFF.

The chain recombines TRBV5-1 with TRBJ1-2, with 9 bases fitting TRBD1. Germline CDR1 and CDR2: SGHRS and YFSETQ. The CDR3 has 18 residues. V was clipped by 4 bases and J by 3 bases; unmatched bases: 16. As DNA, the CDR3 is TGCGCCAGCAGCGCGTTAGGGACAGGGCGTTTTATCGACTATGGCTACACCTTC. It specifies CASSALGTGRFIDYGYTF. The full variable domain, its missing parts supplied by reference TRBV5-1 and TRBJ1-2, is KAGVTQTPRYLIKTRGQQVTLSCSPISGHRSVSWYQQTPGQGLQFLFEYFSETQRNKGNFPGRFSGRQFSNSRSEMNVSTLELGDSALYLCASSALGTGRFIDYGYTFGSGTRLTVV.

The chain has TRBV19 and TRBJ1-1; possibly TRBD1 for D (6 bases). The CDR3 contains 16 residues. The germline CDR1 and CDR2 sequences are LNHDA and SQIVND (reference sequence). Trimming cost V 6 bases and J 1 base, with 18 bases left between them. For the CDR3, the DNA is TGTGCCAGTAGCATAAAAGGGGGGGAGCCGAACACTGAAGCTTTCTTT. The encoded protein is CASSIKGGEPNTEAFF. Full variable domain (rest looked up from reference TRBV19 and TRBJ1-1): DGGITQSPKYLFRKEGQNVTLSCEQNLNHDAMYWYRQDPGQGLRLIYYSQIVNDFQKGDIAEGYSVSREKKESFPLTVTSAQKNPTAFYLCASSIKGGEPNTEAFFGQGTRLTVV.

This clone has just one count. CDR3 amino acids: CASSTGTGYYEQYF. The CDR3, as DNA: TGTGCCAGTAGTACCGGGACAGGGTACTACGAGCAGTACTTC. V gene TRBV19 combines with J gene TRBJ2-7, with 9 bases lining up with TRBD1. This CDR3 is built from 14 residues. Germline V gene lookup returns CDR1 LNHDA and CDR2 SQIVND (reference sequence). Trimming took 4 bases from V and 3 from J; bases not matched to a gene: 4.

The CDR3 DNA reads as TGCGCCAGCAGTGATACGGACTATGGCTACACCTTC. Translating gives CASSDTDYGYTF. The chain joins TRBV10-1 to TRBJ1-2; no clear D. V was shortened by 3 bases and J by 3 bases, with 5 bases between the two germline ends. CDR1 and CDR2 (germline): WNHNN, SYGVQD (reference sequence). The CDR3 covers 12 residues.

This clone was observed a single time. The CDR3 is CASSPDRGYGYTF. The CDR3, as DNA: TGTGCCAGCAGTCCCGACAGGGGCTATGGCTACACCTTC. The J gene is TRBJ1-2, the V gene TRBV12-3 or TRBV12-4; 8 bases are a match to TRBD1. Trimming at V came to 5 bases and at J to 4 bases, leaving 3 bases not matched to a gene. There are 13 residues in the CDR3.